These 8 T cell receptor beta chains were sequenced from one sample in a study of OX40 agonist ivuxolimab in advanced cancers. Libraries were prepared by immunoSEQ multiplex PCR; TCRdb keeps only in-frame clonotypes and omits some of them. The sample has 98,000 or so clones, more than 85% seen once. The source material was CD4+ or CD8+ T cells sorted from blood, sampled in a trial of the OX40 agonist ivuxolimab. These receptors all stem from an adult with an advanced solid tumor such as melanoma, head and neck, liver or kidney cancer.

On this clone: The sample contains more than one DNA sequence encoding this CDR3. The chain is built from TRBV5-1 and TRBJ2-2; a possible D gene is TRBD1 (5 bases). Germline V gene lookup returns CDR1 SGHRS and CDR2 YFSETQ. The V gene lost 1 base and the J gene lost 0 bases, with 7 bases spanning the gap. The CDR3 runs 15 residues. DNA for the CDR3: TGCGCCAGCAGCTTGACAGGCGCGAACACCGGGGAGCTGTTTTTT. Its protein is CASSLTGANTGELFF.

There are a few counts of this clone. This chain joins TRBV5-4 and TRBJ2-5, with 7 bases identical to TRBD1. CDR3 size: 14 residues. Germline assignment: CDR1 SGHNT and CDR2 YYREEE (reference sequence). V shed 2 bases and J 5 bases; nucleotides not matched to a gene: 6. The CDR3 loop is CASSLQGFRETQYF. CDR3 DNA: TGTGCCAGCAGCTTACAGGGGTTCCGGGAGACCCAGTACTTC. The full variable domain, with the rest looked up from reference TRBV5-4 and TRBJ2-5, is ETGVTQSPTHLIKTRGQQVTLRCSSQSGHNTVSWYQQALGQGPQFIFQYYREEENGRGNFPPRFSGLQFPNYSSELNVNALELDDSALYLCASSLQGFRETQYFGPGTRLLVL.

CDR3 in DNA: TGTGCCTGGAGTGGGGGACAGCTAAACACTGAAGCTTTCTTT. Its translation: CAWSGGQLNTEAFF. This rearrangement joins TRBV30 to TRBJ1-1; 7 nucleotides agree with TRBD1. This CDR3 is built from 14 residues. Trimming removed 1 base from V and 2 bases from J; junction bases left unmatched: 4. CDR1 GTSNPN and CDR2 SVGIG come from the germline V gene (reference sequence).

The chain has TRBV2 and TRBJ2-4; a possible D gene is TRBD2 (5 bases). Germline lookup yields CDR1 SNHLY and CDR2 FYNNEI. The length of the CDR3 is 11 residues. The germline V and J ends were trimmed by 7 bases and 8 bases, with 9 bases remaining between them. CDR3 region: CASKKEDIQYF. The CDR3 DNA reads TGTGCCAGCAAGAAGGAGGACATTCAGTACTTC.

CDR3 DNA sequence: TGTGCCAGCAGCGCGACTAGCGGGTTAAATGAGCAGTTCTTC. Its translation is CASSATSGLNEQFF. The chain employs TRBV9 and TRBJ2-1, with TRBD2 matching 10 bases. The junction had 4 bases not matched to a gene; V was cut back by 3 bases and J by 7 bases. CDR1 SGDLS and CDR2 YYNGEE come from the germline V gene. This CDR3 has 14 amino acids.

The chain couples TRBV5-1 to TRBJ2-7; TRBD2 aligns across 11 bases. In germline, CDR1 is SGHRS, CDR2 YFSETQ. This CDR3 spans 14 amino acids. V lost 4 bases and J lost 2; bases outside the gene matches: 2. This CDR3 is CASSTGLAAYEQYF. The CDR3 DNA sequence: TGCGCCAGCAGCACGGGACTAGCGGCCTACGAGCAGTACTTC.

This clone was seen once. V and J are TRBV5-1 and TRBJ1-2; 8 positions match TRBD1. The CDR3 covers 12 residues. The V gene end was trimmed by 5 bases and the J gene end by 5 bases; junction bases not matched to a gene: 2. Germline lookup yields CDR1 SGHRS and CDR2 YFSETQ. CDR3 loop: CASRTGEYGYTF. The CDR3 DNA is TGCGCCAGCAGGACAGGGGAATATGGCTACACCTTC.

The V call is TRBV6-5, the J call TRBJ1-5, with unresolved D. Germline V gene sequence: CDR1 MNHEY, CDR2 SVGAGI. The CDR3 contains 14 residues. Trimming shortened V by 5 bases and J by 2 bases, and 10 bases separated the two germline ends. The CDR3 sequence is CASSRTRGNQPQHF. Written as DNA, the CDR3 is TGTGCCAGCAGTCGGACGAGGGGCAATCAGCCCCAGCATTTT.